This is a list of T cell receptor beta chains from one sample in a study of T cells in Graves' hyperthyroidism and ophthalmopathy. MiXCR was run by TCRdb on the multiplex PCR reads, yielding one entry per CDR3 protein. The sample consists of some 700,000 distinct CDR3 sequences, 17% of them appearing once. Sample: blood. The receptors were gathered from a man in his fifties with Graves' hyperthyroidism. The CDR3 runs from the conserved cysteine through the conserved F or W. A D gene is named only where the DNA matches it firmly. Only part of the rows carry a size: once, few, many, or a class if the clone is expanded.

len	d_gene	v_gene	abundance	j_gene	CDR3nt	CDR3aa
14	-	TRBV7-2	-	TRBJ2-7	TGTGCCAGCAGGCGGGTTGGCGGGGCCTACGAGCAGTACTTC	CASRRVGGAYEQYF
15	-	TRBV25-1	many	TRBJ1-1	TGTGCCAGCAGACAGCAGGGCCCCATGAACACTGAAGCTTTCTTT	CASRQQGPMNTEAFF
12	-	TRBV12-3/TRBV12-4	many	TRBJ1-5	TGTGCCAGCAGGTCTTGGAGTCAGCCCCAGCATTTT	CASRSWSQPQHF
14	TRBD1	TRBV12-3/TRBV12-4	many	TRBJ1-1	TGTGCCAGCAACCGGGACAGGGCGAACACTGAAGCTTTCTTT	CASNRDRANTEAFF
17	TRBD2	TRBV2	many	TRBJ2-2	TGTGCCAGCAGAGGGACTAGCGGGAGGGCAAGAACCGGGGAGCTGTTTTTT	CASRGTSGRARTGELFF
14	-	TRBV29-1	many	TRBJ2-1	TGCAGCGTTGTGACGGGAATTGGCTTCGAAGGGCAGTTCTTC	CSVVTGIGFEGQFF
17	TRBD2	TRBV3-1	-	TRBJ2-7	TGTGCCAGCAGCCAGAAGAAAATAGCGGGAGCGGGAGAGGCGCAGTACTTC	CASSQKKIAGAGEAQYF
13	-	TRBV12-3/TRBV12-4	few	TRBJ1-1	TGTGCCAGCTGGGCGGGGGAAAGAACTGAAGCTTTCTTT	CASWAGERTEAFF
13	-	TRBV28	-	TRBJ1-2	TGTGCCAGCACCCGGGAGGGGATGGGTGGCTACACCTTC	CASTREGMGGYTF
17	TRBD1	TRBV12-3/TRBV12-4	-	TRBJ1-3	TGTGCCAGCAGTTTAAGGACAGGGGCAAGCGCTGGAAACACCATATATTTT	CASSLRTGASAGNTIYF
18	TRBD2	TRBV6-2/TRBV6-3	-	TRBJ2-1	TGTGCCAGCAGTTACACCGGACTAGCGGGAGCCCATTACAATGAGCAGTTCTTC	CASSYTGLAGAHYNEQFF
15	-	TRBV6-2/TRBV6-3	many	TRBJ2-7	TGTGCCAGCAGTTACTCGACTAGAGGAACCTACGAGCAGTACTTC	CASSYSTRGTYEQYF
12	-	TRBV3-1	many	TRBJ1-1	TGTGCCAGCAGCCAACACGGGTGGAAAGCTTTCTTT	CASSQHGWKAFF
15	TRBD2	TRBV28	many	TRBJ2-7	TGTGCCAGCAGTTTAGCCCGCGGGACTATACACGAGCAGTACTTC	CASSLARGTIHEQYF
14	-	TRBV12-3/TRBV12-4	many	TRBJ1-2	TGTGCCAGCAGTTCCATCAGGGGTTTCGATGGCTACACCTTC	CASSSIRGFDGYTF
14	TRBD2	TRBV12-3/TRBV12-4	many	TRBJ2-1	TGTGCCAGCAGTTGGACTAGAGGAGACAATGAGCAGTTCTTC	CASSWTRGDNEQFF
14	TRBD1	TRBV3-1	few	TRBJ1-2	TGTGCCAGCAGCCCCAGGGGGGGTAACTATGGCTACACCTTC	CASSPRGGNYGYTF
20	TRBD1	TRBV20-1	few	TRBJ2-2	TGCAGTGCTAGAGCACCCCCGGGACAGGGGACAACATTTAACACCGGGGAGCTGTTTTTT	CSARAPPGQGTTFNTGELFF
12	-	TRBV19	-	TRBJ1-1	TGTGCCAGTAGTAAGGGGAACACTGAAGCTTTCTTT	CASSKGNTEAFF